This T cell receptor (beta chain) was observed in a study of beta chain features in type 1 diabetes listed by TCRdb under 2018. For the study in its entirety: No differences in mean age, gender distribution, total cell number or subset yield were found between patients and healthy donors. A total of roughly 99,000,000 sorted cells were examined across all samples, and the number of cells per subset was strongly correlated with RNA yield. In the study, TCRB repertoires of sorted circulating CD4+ T cell subsets from recently diagnosed type 1 diabetes patients were compared with those of matched healthy donors. Regulatory and stem cell-like memory subsets were isolated from only 8 patients and 8 healthy donors, whereas naive and central memory subsets came from all 28 donors. Broader findings and caveats from the paper: HLA sub-analyses involved small numbers of individuals, so any influence of HLA type on TCRB rearrangement remained unresolved. At VDJ recombination sites, patients with type 1 diabetes made fewer insertions and deleted more nucleotides, a pattern implying thymic rearrangement abnormalities. Naive, central memory and regulatory TCRB repertoires appeared more similar among patients than among healthy donors. Shorter templates might be favored by PCR, yet because patient and control samples were amplified and corrected together, any such skew would affect both groups equally. Because cDNA was sequenced instead of genomic DNA, activated cells with high expression could be over-represented, although the groups did not differ in activation or CD3 levels. In all four CD4+ subsets, TCRB CDR3 length was moderately but significantly shorter in type 1 diabetes patients.

The entire isolated RNA was reverse transcribed using the High Capacity cDNA Reverse Transcription Kit, and thus expressed TCRB transcripts were sequenced. Naive, central memory and regulatory T cell samples underwent deep immunoSEQ sequencing, averaging about 3.5 million total reads per sample. After sorted cells were lysed in RLT buffer, RNA was extracted with DNase-treated RNeasy Micro or Mini kits, with the choice depending on cell number. Each cell subset was processed on its own to prevent cross-contamination, while patient and healthy donor samples were processed together. The immunoSEQ multiplex PCR was used to amplify TCRB sequences from cDNA, yielding 87-bp fragments that span the CDR3 region. Sequencing of the amplicons was performed on the Illumina HiSeq platform. Per the authors' processing: Synthetic template baselines were used to correct PCR bias computationally, reads within Hamming distance 2 were collapsed together, and singletons that could not be merged were discarded. Reads were aligned against IMGT so that V, D and J genes, CDR3 length and insertions or deletions at six rearrangement sites could be assigned. Within each subset, clonotype counts were normalized to sorted cell number, after which true diversity and Gini coefficients were computed with the tcR R package. The overlap coefficient, calculated on TCRB nucleotide sequences, was used to quantify repertoire sharing. As a proxy for the pre-selection repertoire, out-of-frame TCRB sequences from naive cells were analyzed. TCRdb carries this immuneACCESS record with in-frame sequences only. Its versions omit some clonotypes, under half of them owing to an unresolved V gene in the studies checked, with the rest unexplained. V and J calls and clone size are given by that table; D and trimming were obtained from the DNA. The sample table lists 450,000 to 600,000 clones, about 32% of them with a count of one. The ten largest clonotypes hold around 0.065% of the sample.

The CDR3 starts with the cysteine, ends with the phenylalanine, and has 12 residues. Only the CDR3 DNA is retained, 36 bases long and in frame from the first base. CDR1 is given as SGHRS and CDR2 as YFSETQ, both from the germline V gene. V sheds 4 bases and J sheds 10 bases, leaving 14 bases between their ends. From each donor, a single peripheral blood sample of about 110 mL on average was drawn into heparinised tubes. A BD FACSAria II was used to sort naive, central memory, regulatory and stem cell-like memory CD4+ T cells with a panel that included CD45RO, CCR7, CD25, CD127, CD95 and CD27. Purity was above 98% for every sorted population. PBMCs were isolated immediately by Lymphoprep density gradient centrifugation and stained directly without culture. So that batch effects would be minimized, each experiment stained and sorted samples in pairs, pairing one healthy donor with one patient. Comments on this clone: Its recognized antigen is unknown. Base quality data are lacking; no much larger clone is found one base away.

This TCR was recovered from a young man in good health. Material for sequencing was naive CD4+ T cells from blood. This specimen's cell subset or site label, interpreted: true naive CD4+ T cells. The chain is assembled from TRBV5-1 and TRBJ2-5, with a tentative D gene TRBD2 over 5 matching bases. The sequenced DNA is TGCGCCAGCAGCGCCGAGGGTAGGGACCAGTACTTC. It encodes CASSAEGRDQYF.